The rows below give T cell receptor beta chains drawn from one sample of a study of glioma-infiltrating T cells. MiXCR was run by TCRdb on the multiplex PCR reads, yielding one entry per CDR3 protein. The top ten clones hold roughly 5.5% of a sample with 160,000 or so distinct CDR3 sequences, around 42% of them seen once. The sequenced sample consisted of glioma tissue, nonneoplastic brain tissue, or PBMCs (not recorded which). The source of these receptors is a human donor with low-grade glioma or glioblastoma, undergoing nonglioma brain surgery, or in good health (not recorded which). CDR3s leave out the opening cysteine and the closing phenylalanine or tryptophan. Fields, in order: J gene, V gene, clone size, D gene, CDR3 protein. D genes are given only for firm matches. Clone size is given for some rows only: seen once, a few or many times, or a class if the clone is expanded.

J: TRBJ2-4; V: TRBV19; size: .; D: .; CDR3: ASSGAIGGDIQY
J: TRBJ2-1; V: TRBV7-9; size: .; D: .; CDR3: ASIYTVYNEQF
J: TRBJ2-7; V: TRBV6-6; size: many; D: .; CDR3: ASSYLSSYEQY
J: TRBJ2-1; V: TRBV19; size: .; D: TRBD2; CDR3: ASRRLASDEQF
J: TRBJ2-2; V: TRBV27; size: .; D: .; CDR3: ASTQGTGELF
J: TRBJ2-1; V: TRBV30; size: many; D: .; CDR3: AGYWGNEQF
J: TRBJ2-7; V: TRBV6-9; size: .; D: .; CDR3: ASSLFRPTYEQY
J: TRBJ1-5; V: TRBV4-1; size: few; D: .; CDR3: ASSQALNQPQH
J: TRBJ2-1; V: TRBV7-2; size: many; D: .; CDR3: ASSLQARGEQF
J: TRBJ2-7; V: TRBV7-2; size: many; D: .; CDR3: ASSPHQYEQY
J: TRBJ2-1; V: TRBV19; size: .; D: .; CDR3: ASTVGGPNEQF
J: TRBJ2-7; V: TRBV30; size: .; D: .; CDR3: AWSAERDSYEQY
J: TRBJ2-2; V: TRBV6-1; size: many; D: .; CDR3: ASILDGRGELF
J: TRBJ2-3; V: TRBV4-1; size: .; D: .; CDR3: ASSQELDTQY
J: TRBJ2-7; V: TRBV6-1; size: many; D: TRBD1; CDR3: ASRDRRSSYEQY
J: TRBJ2-7; V: TRBV28; size: once; D: TRBD1; CDR3: ASRLTGQGTYEQY
J: TRBJ2-1; V: TRBV6-1; size: .; D: .; CDR3: ASSYQGRASPTLRDEQF
J: TRBJ2-1; V: TRBV7-2; size: .; D: TRBD2; CDR3: ACNTGTSHYNEQF
J: TRBJ2-5; V: TRBV19; size: .; D: .; CDR3: ASSIMWYQETRY
J: TRBJ1-6; V: TRBV28; size: many; D: .; CDR3: ASIPGSYNSPLH
J: TRBJ1-5; V: TRBV6-1; size: many; D: TRBD1; CDR3: ASRDRSNQPQH
J: TRBJ1-1; V: TRBV11-1; size: .; D: TRBD1; CDR3: ASSRGQAGGTEAF